This TCR beta chain was profiled in a study of cytomegalovirus exposure and HLA in healthy donors (dated by TCRdb to the late 2010s). About the investigation overall: An earlier analysis of roughly 610 of the donors reported about 260 Gb of sequence data and 95 million to 120 million unique TCR beta sequences obtained from about 180 million T cells. About 300 gigabases of sequencing data and approximately 91 million unique TCR sequences made up an early release that covered several hundred HLA-typed donors. Of the roughly 400 genotyped donors, 81% were placed in the genetic ancestry cluster associated with self-reported Caucasian donors. The study aimed to test whether signatures of past pathogen exposure could be identified by cataloging public T cell receptors. The study used immunosequencing to profile the T cell repertoires of approximately 690 subjects and linked those repertoires to cytomegalovirus serostatus. A separate validation cohort of 100 to 150 different subjects was used in addition to the roughly 700-subject first cohort. To predict cytomegalovirus infection status, the study combined high-throughput TCR immunosequencing, statistical association of individual TCRs with disease status, and machine learning. A later analysis re-examined previously published TCR beta repertoires from hundreds of donors and added high-resolution HLA genotyping to investigate patterns of TCR occurrence. Rather than drawing on any new phenotypic data, the later analysis identified candidate immune exposures from TCR beta sequences and the way those sequences occurred across donors. An earlier analysis of roughly 600 of the donors used high-throughput TCR beta sequencing to judge whether each TCR beta V gene segment behaved as functional or pseudogenic. Donor age, sex, ethnicity and CMV serostatus were collected together with the repertoire data. In a later genetic analysis, genome-wide SNP genotypes for about three fifths of the roughly 670 donors were used, and that subset was treated as a discovery cohort. Every repertoire in the discovery cohort had been generated on one and the same sequencing platform. Both class I and class II loci were covered by HLA typing, at four-digit resolution. The number of donors typed differed by locus, with 629-630 for A, B, C, DRB1 and DQB1, around 520 for DQA1, 600 to 610 for DPA1, and some 440 for DPB1. Four to six DR-DQ haplotypes were handled as single units for association and clustering, since linkage in the cohort was strong. Across some 400 genotyped donors of the cohort, an average of about 240,000 unique TCR beta nucleotide sequences per donor were sequenced, and approximately 19% of those sequences were non-productive. The investigation overall reported the following: Because counts were too low, seventeen rarely observed V segments, including chromosome 9 orphons, were left out of the earlier analysis of several hundred of the donors. Some IMGT-functional V segments, including TRBV6-2 and TRBV6-3, could not be distinguished by the 87-base-pair reads and were therefore excluded. Because HLA typing was unavailable for some donors at each locus, only the typed subset was used in association tests. Roughly uniform sequencing depth across donors was assumed in presence/absence analyses, although this assumption may not hold. A later analysis found that HLA-associated TCR beta chains were more clonally expanded and had lower generation probabilities than equally common non-associated chains. Assigning TCR associations to individual alleles was difficult when HLA alleles, especially DR and DQ, strongly co-occurred. In vitro tests confirmed that three of the cytomegalovirus-associated TCR beta chains recognize cytomegalovirus antigens. The classifier was reported to diagnose cytomegalovirus status with high specificity and sensitivity in both the original cohort and the validation cohort. In a later genetic analysis, fewer N-insertions in productive TCRs were reported among donors in an Asian-associated ancestry cluster than the roughly 700-donor mean. A later genetic analysis associated a missense DCLRE1C variant with V-gene and J-gene trimming of TCR beta chains, and an independent cohort replicated the association. The authors suggested that the approach could potentially be extended to other disease states and immunological phenotypes. In a later analysis, more than 15,000 TCR beta sequences were associated with specific HLA alleles at a false discovery rate of 0.05. Several of the top co-occurrence clusters appeared to be linked to parvovirus B19, influenza, CMV and Epstein-Barr virus, according to a later analysis. Only TCR beta chains were sequenced in this cohort, and the absence of alpha or paired-chain data limited detectable features. Broadly in line with IMGT annotations, most TCR beta V segments showed up in productive rearrangements about 87% or about 30% of the time in an earlier analysis of roughly 590 of the donors. The study listed 170 or so TCR beta chains as associated with cytomegalovirus. Linkage disequilibrium might explain the correlated functional status among segregating V segments, but an unknown experimental factor could not be ruled out. The only immune exposure information available for the cohort was CMV serostatus. A cluster of highly shared sequence variants was judged likely to be a technical artifact of the sequencing pipeline. While some public TCRs were present in many individuals, most TCR sequences turned up only very rarely across donors. A further reported finding was that TCR beta sequences accurately predicted the HLA-A and HLA-B alleles for most subjects in the first cohort. In a later analysis, most CMV-associated TCR beta chains were found to appear HLA-restricted, with HLA associations seemingly driven largely by CMV exposure. According to a later analysis, TCR association rates differed among HLA loci, with DRB1 alleles showing the most associated TCRs and HLA-C alleles showing the fewest.

Worth noting for this clone: Its antigen is not yet known. Within one base of it there is no much larger clone, and no base qualities were kept.

The cohort was made up of 500 to 800 healthy bone marrow donors. Cohort members were all nominally healthy when sampled, although unrecorded immune exposures were likely present. The donor tested CMV seronegative and was one of the 352 seronegative cohort members. A peripheral blood sample was provided by each donor, and peripheral blood mononuclear cells were used for TCR beta sequencing. Genomic DNA extraction from the blood cell samples was performed with the Qiagen DNeasy Blood Extraction Kit. The library was built by means of the immunoSEQ multiplex PCR assay. For the multiplex PCR, a mixture combining 60 forward primers for TCR Vbeta segments and 13 reverse primers for TCR Jbeta segments was used. The CDR3 region of rearranged TCR beta genes was amplified from genomic DNA by a multiplex PCR assay. Amplified TCR beta libraries were sequenced as 87-base-pair reads on the Illumina HiSeq System. In the source study's methods: A later analysis tallied 70 million to 100 million unique TCR beta chains across the 700 or so repertoires, and approximately 11 million of those chains were shared by two or more donors. Raw reads were error-corrected and collapsed into unique sequences with a nearest-neighbor algorithm that merged closely related sequences to remove PCR and sequencing errors. To assign V, D and J gene segments, CDR3 sequences were aligned to IMGT reference sequences. For a sequence to be retained, a match of at least six nucleotides was required to both a V gene segment and a J gene segment. Rearrangements were classified as productive when the CDR3 lacked stop codons and remained in frame with V and J, and all other rearrangements were classified as non-productive. CDR3 was defined according to IMGT convention as the region running from the second conserved V-encoded cysteine to the conserved J-encoded phenylalanine. Sequences without an unambiguous match to a single V gene segment were excluded from the earlier analysis of about 600 of the donors. An earlier analysis of a few hundred of the donors classified V segments as functional when productive rearrangements were above 56.7% and as segregating when the standard deviation between donors was above 5%. A statistical classification framework was built for diagnosing cytomegalovirus status from the catalog of TCR beta chain sequences. In a later analysis, TCR nucleotide sequences were compared against IMGT/GENE-DB human TR gene sequences so that V and J genes could be assigned. A later analysis assigned CDR3 sequences and most-parsimonious VDJ recombination scenarios with the TCRdist pipeline. In a later analysis, every TCR beta chain was defined by the combination of its CDR3 amino acid sequence and its V-gene family, and reads without a unique V-gene family were dropped. As a way to deal with suspected cross-contamination and a sequencing artifact, a later analysis dropped 450 to 600 nucleotide sequences that were highly shared and had low generation probability. For each public chain, a later analysis derived a clonal expansion index from normalized ranks of inferred template counts within each repertoire. Generation probabilities in a later analysis came from a VDJ recombination model fitted to out-of-frame rearrangements, and those results were checked against IGoR. In a later analysis, TCR-TCR, TCR-HLA and TCR-CMV co-occurrence was scored with hypergeometric tests, and a repertoire-size bias correction was applied to TCR pairs. In a later analysis, false discovery rates were estimated by permuting HLA or CMV assignments 20 times. In a later analysis, co-occurring TCRs were grouped using DBSCAN, and TCRdist sequence similarity was added for clustering within HLA-allele-positive subsets. Repertoires with fewer than 30,000 or more than 120,000 public chains, plus five repertoires with anomalous nucleotide sharing, were excluded from co-occurrence clustering. Entries here come from immuneACCESS through TCRdb and include only in-frame sequences with V and J called. Some clones fail to appear in such tables; in the studies checked, an unresolved V gene covers under half of the shortfall, and the cause of the remainder is unknown. D and trimming come from the DNA, and the V and J calls and clone size come from that table. The sample table records around 130,000 clones; 78% of these occur just once. Of the sample, 1.8% is held by the ten largest clones.

V is pruned by 4 bases and J by 7 bases, leaving 3 bases of the junction without a gene match. From cysteine to phenylalanine, the CDR3 is 14 amino acids long. Only the CDR3 part of the read is kept: 42 bases, read in frame from the first base. The germline V gene gives CDR1 as SGHRS and CDR2 as YFSETQ. This receptor was obtained from a woman aged 40 to 49 in good health and CMV-seronegative. Sequencing was done on a sample of PBMCs. In this chain, TRBV5-1 is recombined with TRBJ1-6; the junction holds 9 bases that match TRBD1. CDR3 protein: CASSGTGINSPLHF. The sequenced DNA: TGCGCCAGCAGCGGGACAGGGATCAATTCACCCCTCCACTTT.